The source of this TCR beta chain is a study of T-cell reconstitution after alpha-beta-depleted transplantation in children (dated by TCRdb to the mid-2010s). Background for the entire study: The study quantitatively tracked T-cell immune reconstitution after TCRalphabeta/CD19-depleted allogeneic hematopoietic cell transplantation in children using TCR repertoire profiling. Results and caveats for the whole study, not just this receptor: The high TCRbeta diversity at day 60 in some patients was ascribed to recipient T cells and intrathymic progenitors that had survived conditioning. Over the following months the frequencies of hyperexpanded clones went down, and after one year T-cell counts and TCRbeta diversity were mostly credited to newly produced T cells. The apparently early recovery of alphabetaT-cell counts about two months after transplant reportedly depended on only several hundred rapidly expanded clones that came from non-depleted graft cells.

From the cysteine up to the phenylalanine, the CDR3 has a length of 13 residues. The CDR3 DNA has 39 bases and is translated from base 1. Per the germline V gene (reference sequence), MNHEY is the CDR1 and SMNVEV is the CDR2. V and J are truncated by 9 bases and 2 bases respectively, leaving an intervening sequence of 11 bases. This clonotype was recorded a few times. Its antigen specificity is not known. No much larger clone exists at a distance of one base, and base qualities are not known. Library generation was performed with PCR. For sequencing, an Illumina HiSeq 2500 was employed. TCR library preparation used molecular barcoding, with unique molecular identifiers applied to normalize quantification of the TCRbeta repertoire. TCRdb reworked the public reads: Q25 trimming with fastp, MiXCR clone assembly, productive beta chains retained. Entries are consolidated by CDR3 protein sequence, retaining the most common genes and DNA. The sample contains just over 950,000 distinct CDR3 sequences, about 29% of them found a single time. Jointly, the top ten make up over 25% of the sample.

The sample's treatment or condition label, decoded: allogeneic hematopoietic cell transplantation with graft depleted of TCRalphabeta T cells and CD19 B cells. Transplant recipients were children who received TCRalphabeta/CD19-depleted allogeneic hematopoietic cell grafts. The receptor was isolated from a boy under two years old who had a stem cell transplant for SCID, so the T cells may come from the graft donor. The V and J genes are TRBV27 and TRBJ2-1, with no confidently assigned D gene. The sequencing here drew on PBMCs, mostly from graft donor cells, taken 360 days after TCRalphabeta/CD19-depleted stem cell transplant. The CDR3 loop reads CASLSQTYNEQFF. The nucleotides are TGTGCCAGTCTTAGCCAAACCTACAATGAGCAGTTCTTC.